This TCR beta chain was sequenced during a study of T cell clusters in autoimmune cytopenias. The CDR3 length is 13 residues. The germline V gene encodes CDR1 WNHNN and CDR2 SYGVQD (reference sequence). TRB amplification used around 270 ng of peripheral blood genomic DNA. Multiplex touch-down PCR amplified TRB using TRB-A and TRB-B pools in one tube. TCRdb processed the multiplex PCR reads again and assigns one entry to each CDR3 protein, with no DNA. Recorded here are approximately 8,000 distinct CDR3 sequences; the top ten clones represent 31%. The same sample was also used in a study of T cell repertoires in aging, cancer and after chemotherapy. As reported in that work: The full dataset contained roughly 9 million TCR reads. Age-matched healthy donors had significantly more diverse, less clonal blood TCR repertoires than untreated cancer patients.

This clonotype originated in a human donor with an autoimmune cytopenia or autoimmune hepatitis (not recorded which). The V call is TRBV10-1, the J call TRBJ2-1. Sequencing was done on a sample of peripheral blood. This CDR3 is CASSANGVETQFF.